The 25 T cell receptor beta chains below were found in one sample sequenced in a study of graft-versus-host responses after intestinal transplantation (dated by TCRdb to about 2021). The library came from the immunoSEQ multiplex PCR assay. TCRdb limited this immuneACCESS table to in-frame rearrangements with V and J called. A share of clones is missing; checked studies link under half to unresolved V genes, and the rest is unexplained. In all, the sample holds over 20,000 clones, and around 42% of those were seen once. The ten largest clones capture about 0.9% of the sample. The sample's time point, from its label and the paper: cells obtained before transplantation from donor or recipient. Sequencing was performed on alloreactive CD4+ T cells from a mixed lymphocyte reaction culture, taken before intestinal transplant. The cell subset or site label, read with the paper, signifies: CFSE-low proliferating T cells sorted from roughly six-day pre-transplant mixed lymphocyte reaction (GvH or HvG direction). All receptors come from a human patient who received an intestinal transplant.

Only a few counts were recorded for this clone. The rearrangement joins TRBV5-1 to TRBJ2-5; D call uncertain. In germline, CDR1 is SGHRS, CDR2 YFSETQ. V lost 7 bases and J 4 bases, leaving 17 bases between the germline ends. The length of the CDR3 is 14 residues. The CDR3 spells CASSPPQVAETQYF. CDR3 DNA sequence: TGCGCCAGCTCCCCCCCCCAAGTGGCAGAGACCCAGTACTTC.

CDR3 sequence: CASSLAATRSSYNEQFF. As DNA, the CDR3 is TGCGCCAGCAGCTTGGCGGCTACGCGGAGCTCCTACAATGAGCAGTTCTTC. This chain links TRBV5-1 with TRBJ2-1; D remains unclear. The CDR3 has 17 amino acids. The V gene lost 0 bases and the J gene lost 0 bases, with 13 bases spanning the gap. Germline V gene data show CDR1 as SGHRS and CDR2 as YFSETQ.

The chain joins TRBV12-5 to TRBJ2-6; D possibly corresponds to TRBD2 (5 bases). Per the germline V gene, CDR1 is LGHNT and CDR2 is FRNRAP. Trimming left V 4 bases short and J 0 bases short, with 19 bases between. The CDR3 length is 19 residues. The CDR3 nucleotides are TGTGCTAGTGGTTCCACCGGGATGCAGCTACTCTCTGGGGCCAACGTCCTGACTTTC. Translated: CASGSTGMQLLSGANVLTF.

This clone was seen a handful of times. The chain recombines TRBV6-5 with TRBJ2-7; 10 bases fit TRBD1. Germline CDR1 and CDR2: MNHEY and SVGAGI. J gave up 3 bases and V 4 bases, and 3 bases lay outside the gene matches. The CDR3 is 14 residues long. The CDR3 DNA is TGTGCCAGCAGTTCGGACAGGGGGGGCTACGAGCAGTACTTC. Translation gives CASSSDRGGYEQYF.

V usage is TRBV5-1 and J usage is TRBJ2-1; weak D call: TRBD2 (5 bases). Germline-derived CDR1 and CDR2 are SGHRS and YFSETQ. The CDR3 length is 13 residues. The V end was cut by 1 base, the J end by 6 bases, with 8 bases between. The CDR3 region is CASSLLSGNEQFF. In DNA form, the CDR3 reads TGCGCCAGCAGCTTGCTGAGCGGCAATGAGCAGTTCTTC. The full variable domain, with the rest looked up from reference TRBV5-1 and TRBJ2-1, is KAGVTQTPRYLIKTRGQQVTLSCSPISGHRSVSWYQQTPGQGLQFLFEYFSETQRNKGNFPGRFSGRQFSNSRSEMNVSTLELGDSALYLCASSLLSGNEQFFGPGTRLTVL.

CDR3 sequence: CASRDTLNTEAFF. Here the CDR3 DNA reads TGTGCCAGCCGGGACACCTTGAACACTGAAGCTTTCTTT. The chain joins TRBV6-1 to TRBJ1-1; D possibly corresponds to TRBD1 (6 bases). The CDR3 spans 13 residues. Per the germline V gene, CDR1 is MNHNS and CDR2 is SASEGT. V lost 8 bases and J lost 0, with 10 bases in between.

This chain connects TRBV6-5 to TRBJ1-1; the match to TRBD1 covers 7 bases. The length of the CDR3 is 14 residues. The ends lost 6 bases at V and 10 bases at J; junction bases unmatched: 14. CDR1 MNHEY and CDR2 SVGAGI come from the germline V gene. As DNA, the CDR3 is TGTGCCAGCAGCCCCTCCCGGGACAGCTCCTTAGCTTTCTTT. Amino acid sequence: CASSPSRDSSLAFF.

The chain couples TRBV29-1 to TRBJ1-5; D not certain. The germline V gene encodes CDR1 SQVTM and CDR2 ANQGSEA. Trimming left V 4 bases short and J 5 bases short, with 9 bases between. The CDR3 contains 12 residues. The CDR3 loop is CSVGDPDQPQHF. CDR3 sequence (DNA): TGCAGCGTTGGAGATCCGGATCAGCCCCAGCATTTT. Full variable domain (rest looked up from reference TRBV29-1 and TRBJ1-5): SAVISQKPSRDICQRGTSLTIQCQVDSQVTMMFWYRQQPGQSLTLIATANQGSEATYESGFVIDKFPISRPNLTFSTLTVSNMSPEDSSIYLCSVGDPDQPQHFGDGTRLSIL.

DNA for the CDR3: TGTGCCAGCAGCTCGAACTCCCGGGACAGTTTTTGGGAGCAGTACTTC. Its translation: CASSSNSRDSFWEQYF. The chain joins TRBV7-9 to TRBJ2-7; 7 positions agree with TRBD1. The germline CDR1 and CDR2 sequences are SEHNR and FQNEAQ (reference sequence). The length of the CDR3 is 16 residues. J was trimmed by 7 bases and V by 4 bases; bases with no gene match: 16.

This clone was recorded only once. The chain is built from TRBV19 and TRBJ2-5; 9 bases are a match to TRBD1. Germline CDR1 reads LNHDA; CDR2 reads SQIVND (reference sequence). The CDR3 length is 15 residues. Losses at the gene ends were 6 bases for V and 11 bases for J; bases not matched to a gene: 16. DNA of the CDR3: TGTGCCAGTAGCCGGACAGGGGAAATTTCGCGGGAGCAGTACTTC. Residues: CASSRTGEISREQYF.

The chain links TRBV9 to TRBJ2-3, with 7 nucleotides matching TRBD1. After removal of 3 bases from V and 0 bases from J, the junction contained 7 bases not matched to a gene. Germline CDR1 and CDR2: SGDLS and YYNGEE. There are 16 residues in the CDR3. In DNA, the CDR3 is TGTGCCAGCAGCGGGGGACAGCGCCAGAGCACAGATACGCAGTATTTT. It translates to CASSGGQRQSTDTQYF.

The chain has TRBV12-5 and TRBJ2-5; 9 bases match TRBD2. The V gene's germline CDR1 is LGHNT and CDR2 FRNRAP. The length of the CDR3 is 15 residues. J lost 4 bases, V lost 1 base, and 4 bases had no gene match. As DNA, the CDR3 is TGTGCTAGTGGTTTGGGGTTAGCGGGGGTAGAGACCCAGTACTTC. Translation: CASGLGLAGVETQYF.

In this sample, this clone turned up a few times. The chain joins TRBV7-3 to TRBJ2-3, with 9 bases fitting TRBD1. CDR3 size: 12 residues. Germline values: CDR1 SGHTA, CDR2 FQGTGA. With 5 bases clipped from V and 8 bases from J, the junction kept 2 bases outside the gene matches. Written as DNA, the CDR3 is TGTGCCAGCAGCGCGACAGGGGGTACGCAGTATTTT. Its translation: CASSATGGTQYF.

The CDR3 sequence is CASSPNRDRGTEAFF. The CDR3 DNA follows: TGTGCCAGCAGCCCAAACCGGGACAGGGGTACTGAAGCTTTCTTT. The rearrangement links TRBV6-6 to TRBJ1-1; TRBD1 aligns across 10 bases. The CDR3 has 15 amino acids. V lost 6 bases, J lost 5 bases, and 9 bases stayed unmatched. In germline, CDR1 is MNHNY, CDR2 SVGAGI (reference sequence).

This chain uses TRBV5-1 with TRBJ2-3, with a tentative D call TRBD1 (5 bases). Trimming cost V 0 bases and J 6 bases, with 5 bases left between them. There are 12 residues in the CDR3. Looked up from germline, CDR1 is SGHRS and CDR2 is YFSETQ. The CDR3 DNA follows: TGCGCCAGCAGCTTGGAGGGGGATACGCAGTATTTT. It translates to CASSLEGDTQYF.

This clone was detected a few times. The J gene is TRBJ2-1, the V gene TRBV2, with 7 positions matching TRBD1. V shed 6 bases, J shed 2 bases, and the junction held 7 bases outside the gene matches. Germline assignment: CDR1 SNHLY and CDR2 FYNNEI. The CDR3 contains 15 residues. The CDR3 sequence: CASRFQGVAYNEQFF. The CDR3 DNA sequence: TGTGCCAGCAGGTTTCAGGGGGTTGCCTACAATGAGCAGTTCTTC.

The genes are TRBV11-1 and TRBJ2-3, with a tentative D call TRBD2 (6 bases). Per the germline V gene, CDR1 is SGHAT and CDR2 is FQDESV (reference sequence). The CDR3 runs to 13 residues. The germline V and J ends were trimmed by 5 bases and 2 bases, with 8 bases remaining between them. The CDR3 here is CASSRLVTDTQYF. The CDR3, as DNA: TGTGCCAGCAGCCGACTAGTCACAGATACGCAGTATTTT.

The gene calls are TRBV18 and TRBJ1-1; 7 bases are shared with TRBD1. Unmatched junction bases numbered 11, after V lost 3 bases and J lost 4 bases. Germline CDR1 and CDR2: KGHSH and LQKENI. The CDR3 consists of 16 residues. The CDR3 loop is CASSPRDSEEFTEAFF. CDR3 DNA: TGTGCCAGCTCACCCCGGGACAGTGAAGAGTTCACTGAAGCTTTCTTT.

The chain uses TRBV28 and TRBJ1-4; 10 bases agree with TRBD1. Looked up from germline, CDR1 is MDHEN and CDR2 is SYDVKM. Trimming took 7 bases from V and 0 from J; bases not matched to a gene: 17. The CDR3 is 20 residues long. CDR3 nucleotide sequence: TGTGCCAGCACCCCTTCGCCGGGACAGGGGTATGGGACAACTAATGAAAAACTGTTTTTT. Its translation is CASTPSPGQGYGTTNEKLFF.

J is TRBJ2-3 and V is TRBV10-2; TRBD2 aligns across 7 bases. The J segment lost 2 bases and the V segment lost 0 bases, leaving 2 bases of the junction unmatched. The CDR3 spans 15 residues. The germline gives CDR1 WSHSY, CDR2 SAAADI. The CDR3 is CASSESGLSTDTQYF. In DNA form, the CDR3 reads TGCGCCAGCAGTGAGTCGGGACTATCCACAGATACGCAGTATTTT.

This clone was seen a few times. This chain links TRBV19 with TRBJ1-5, with TRBD1 matching over 8 bases. This CDR3 is 16 amino acids long. The germline V gene has CDR1 LNHDA and CDR2 SQIVND (reference sequence). V shed 5 bases, J shed 5 bases, and the junction held 11 bases outside the gene matches. CDR3 DNA sequence: TGTGCCAGTAGTCCCAGGACAGGGAGCGGGGATCAGCCCCAGCATTTT. Translation gives CASSPRTGSGDQPQHF.

The V call is TRBV2, the J call TRBJ2-3, with 7 bases matching TRBD2. V dropped 6 bases and J dropped 4; count of bases not matched to a gene: 1. This CDR3 spans 12 amino acids. Germline values: CDR1 SNHLY, CDR2 FYNNEI. CDR3 in DNA: TGTGCCAGCAGGGGGGGGGCAGATACGCAGTATTTT. Protein: CASRGGADTQYF. The complete variable domain, with remaining parts taken from reference TRBV2 and TRBJ2-3, reads EPEVTQTPSHQVTQMGQEVILRCVPISNHLYFYWYRQILGQKVEFLVSFYNNEISEKSEIFDDQFSVERPDGSNFTLKIRSTKLEDSAMYFCASRGGADTQYFGPGTRLTVL.

This chain joins TRBV10-3 and TRBJ2-1; 7 bases are a match to TRBD1. The CDR3 runs 16 residues. V lost 6 bases to trimming and J lost 0 bases; unmatched junction nucleotides: 8. The germline CDR1 and CDR2 sequences are ENHRY and SYGVKD. The CDR3 DNA reads TGTGCCATCAGGGCCGGGACAGACCACTCCTACAATGAGCAGTTCTTC. Its protein is CAIRAGTDHSYNEQFF.

J is TRBJ2-7 and V is TRBV18; perhaps TRBD2 as D (5 bases). Germline CDR1 reads KGHSH; CDR2 reads LQKENI. The V and J ends lost 5 bases and 3 bases respectively, with 17 bases between them. The CDR3 totals 15 residues. The CDR3, as DNA: TGTGCCAGCTCAACGACTCCGGCTAGCAGCTACGAGCAGTACTTC. Its protein product is CASSTTPASSYEQYF.

This clone has only a few counts. The gene calls are TRBV7-9 and TRBJ2-7; TRBD2 matches at 11 bases. V was clipped by 5 bases and J by 3 bases; unmatched bases: 3. Germline V gene data show CDR1 as SEHNR and CDR2 as FQNEAQ (reference sequence). The CDR3 has 14 residues. The CDR3 here is CASSRGLAGYEQYF. As DNA, the CDR3 is TGTGCCAGCAGCCGCGGACTAGCGGGCTACGAGCAGTACTTC.